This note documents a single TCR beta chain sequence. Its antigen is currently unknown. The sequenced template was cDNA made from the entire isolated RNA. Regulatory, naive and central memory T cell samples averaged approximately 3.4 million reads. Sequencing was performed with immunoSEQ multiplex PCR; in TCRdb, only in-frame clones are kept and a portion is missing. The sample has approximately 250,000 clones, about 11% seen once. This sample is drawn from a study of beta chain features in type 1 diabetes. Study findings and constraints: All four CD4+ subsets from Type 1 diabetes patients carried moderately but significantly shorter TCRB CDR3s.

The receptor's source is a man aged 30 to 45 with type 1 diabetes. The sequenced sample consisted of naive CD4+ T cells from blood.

CDR3 nucleotide sequence: TGCAGCGTTGGGCAGGCCACTAGCACAGATACGCAGTATTTT. Translated: CSVGQATSTDTQYF. The chain is built from TRBV29-1 and TRBJ2-3; D unclear. CDR3 length: 14 amino acids. Germline V lookup: CDR1 SQVTM, CDR2 ANQGSEA. Trimming removed 4 bases at V and 0 bases at J, with 11 bases between.